The present TCR beta chain was sequenced within a study of blood T cells in healthy people across ages (dated by TCRdb to 2014 to 2015). Regarding the research as a whole: In model experiments, roughly one uniquely barcoded TCR beta cDNA molecule per two T cells was captured by template switching. Two additional independent replicas of 1 million unique cDNA reads from the same blood draw were analyzed for two donors (one aged 18 to 29 and one aged 80 or older). Donors were grouped into four age groups: young (average 16 years), middle-aged (39), aged (approximately 67) and long-lived (roughly 80). To avoid experimental bias, donors of different ages were randomly spread across the sequencing lanes. Age-related changes in TCR beta repertoire diversity were measured in the study by deep sequencing normalized with unique cDNA molecular identifiers. Here is what the overall study found, with its caveats: Observed TCR beta diversity per million T cells fell roughly linearly with age, and a significant reduction was already apparent by age about 38. Conclusive comparison of naive and antigen-experienced compartments was prevented by the profiling of bulk unsorted PBMCs. Because donor CMV infection status was unknown, age-related changes in expanded clonotypes were potentially confounded. A strong correlation was found between observed TCR beta diversity and the percentage of naive T cells measured by flow cytometry. Total diversity estimates from one million sequenced T cells were considered lower bounds and underestimates. The long-lived group showed more naive CD4+ T cells, fewer expanded clones and increased TCR diversity than the aged group, suggesting age selection.

CDR1 and CDR2, per the germline V gene, are MNHEY and SVGAGI. The CDR3, from cysteine to phenylalanine, totals 15 residues. Of all the DNA, just the CDR3 is kept, 45 bases in frame from base 1. The germline V and J ends show losses of 5 bases and 5 bases respectively, and no gene match explains 10 bases of the junction. As regards this clonotype: The antigen this receptor binds is unknown. No base qualities exist here, and no much larger clone lies one base off it.

Library method: 5' RACE. Sequenced using an Illumina HiSeq 2500. A second about 7 to 11 cycle PCR used a sample-barcoded 5' primer and a J-beta primer mix. Each TCR beta cDNA molecule received a unique molecular identifier from a template-switch 5' adaptor carrying 12 random nucleotides. At least 2.5 million CDR3-containing paired-end reads were obtained from each sample. First-strand cDNA was synthesized from all RNA with the Mint cDNA synthesis kit, primed by a TRBC-specific oligonucleotide. Following uracil-DNA glycosylase treatment, a first 18-cycle PCR with universal primers M1SS and BC2_uni_R was performed on all cDNA. The original methods were these. Normalization of each sample was performed by random selection of 1 million high-quality reads, each carrying a distinct molecular identifier. Instead of being binned into consensus sequences, reads that shared molecular identifiers were thrown out. MiTCR, with a Q25 quality threshold and the strictest error-elimination algorithm, was used for CDR3 identification, clonotype clustering and error correction. Lower-bound total TCR beta diversity was estimated with a nonparametric unseen species model using Euler transformation. The raw public data were reprocessed by TCRdb itself: fastp quality trimming at Q25, MiXCR clonotype calling, in-frame beta chains only. One record per CDR3 amino acid sequence lists the most common genes and DNA. Clone size and V and J calls follow TCRdb, not the original study. The sample records 1,500,000 or so distinct CDR3 sequences, under 55% of which are singletons. Of the sample, 4% falls within the top ten clones.

The roughly 37 donors, aged roughly 6 to 95 years, were systemically healthy Caucasian individuals from Russia. Ten milliliters of peripheral blood were drawn from each donor into EDTA-treated Vacutainer tubes. PBMCs were isolated by Ficoll-Paque density-gradient centrifugation, with at least 7 million obtained per sample. Trizol reagent was used to extract total RNA from the PBMCs, yielding at least 6 micrograms per sample. The percentages of naive CD45RAhigh/CD27high T cells were determined by flow cytometry on a PBMC aliquot from every donor. The receptor was derived from a woman under 30 in good health. Sequenced input: blood. The V and J genes are TRBV6-5 and TRBJ2-3, with 7 bases aligning to TRBD1. Read as DNA, the sequence is TGTGCCAGCAGTCCCGTAAACAGGGGACGAGATACGCAGTATTTT. This sequence encodes CASSPVNRGRDTQYF.